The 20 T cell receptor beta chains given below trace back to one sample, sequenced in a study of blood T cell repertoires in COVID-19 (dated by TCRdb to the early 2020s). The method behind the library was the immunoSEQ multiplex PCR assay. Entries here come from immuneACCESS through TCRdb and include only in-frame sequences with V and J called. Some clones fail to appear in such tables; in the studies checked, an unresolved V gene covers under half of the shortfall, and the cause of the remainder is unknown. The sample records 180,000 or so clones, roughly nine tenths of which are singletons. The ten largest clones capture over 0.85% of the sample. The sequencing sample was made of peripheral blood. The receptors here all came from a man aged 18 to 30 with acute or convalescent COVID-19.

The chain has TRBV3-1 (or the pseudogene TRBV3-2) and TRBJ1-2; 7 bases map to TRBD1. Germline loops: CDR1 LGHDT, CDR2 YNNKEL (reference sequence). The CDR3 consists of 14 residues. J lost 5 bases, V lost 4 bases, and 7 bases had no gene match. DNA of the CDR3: TGTGCCAGCAGCCCGGGGACAGCGATTTATGGCTACACCTTC. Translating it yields CASSPGTAIYGYTF.

The CDR3 DNA is TGTGCCACCAGCAGGCTTTTGATCGGGTCCTACGAGCAGTACTTC. It is translated as CATSRLLIGSYEQYF. V and J are TRBV15 and TRBJ2-7; D call uncertain. The CDR3 totals 15 residues. V was trimmed by 3 bases and J by 1 base, leaving 13 bases between them. Germline V gives CDR1 LNHNV, CDR2 YYDKDF (reference sequence). Supplemented by reference TRBV15 and TRBJ2-7, the full variable domain reads DAMVIQNPRYQVTQFGKPVTLSCSQTLNHNVMYWYQQKSSQAPKLLFHYYDKDFNNEADTPDNFQSRRPNTSFCFLDIRSPGLGDTAMYLCATSRLLIGSYEQYFGPGTRLTVT.

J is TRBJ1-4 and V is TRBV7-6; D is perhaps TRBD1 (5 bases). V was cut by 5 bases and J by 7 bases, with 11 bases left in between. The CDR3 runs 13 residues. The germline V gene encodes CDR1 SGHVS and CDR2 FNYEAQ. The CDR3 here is CASSEDMSEKLFF. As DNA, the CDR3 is TGTGCCAGCAGCGAGGACATGAGTGAAAAACTGTTTTTT.

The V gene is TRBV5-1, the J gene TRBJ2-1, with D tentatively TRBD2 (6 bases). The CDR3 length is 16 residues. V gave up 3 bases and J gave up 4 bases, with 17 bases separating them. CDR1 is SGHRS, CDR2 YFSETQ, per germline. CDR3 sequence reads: CASSSLGGAGYNEQFF. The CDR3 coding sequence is TGCGCCAGCAGCTCGCTAGGTGGGGCGGGGTACAATGAGCAGTTCTTC. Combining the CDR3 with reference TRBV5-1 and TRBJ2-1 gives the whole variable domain KAGVTQTPRYLIKTRGQQVTLSCSPISGHRSVSWYQQTPGQGLQFLFEYFSETQRNKGNFPGRFSGRQFSNSRSEMNVSTLELGDSALYLCASSSLGGAGYNEQFFGPGTRLTVL.

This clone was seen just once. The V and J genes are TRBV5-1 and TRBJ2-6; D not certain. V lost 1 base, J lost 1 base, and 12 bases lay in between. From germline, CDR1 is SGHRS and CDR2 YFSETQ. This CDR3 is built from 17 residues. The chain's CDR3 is CASSLNRIESGANVLTF. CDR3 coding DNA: TGCGCCAGCAGCTTGAACAGAATTGAGTCTGGGGCCAACGTCCTGACTTTC.

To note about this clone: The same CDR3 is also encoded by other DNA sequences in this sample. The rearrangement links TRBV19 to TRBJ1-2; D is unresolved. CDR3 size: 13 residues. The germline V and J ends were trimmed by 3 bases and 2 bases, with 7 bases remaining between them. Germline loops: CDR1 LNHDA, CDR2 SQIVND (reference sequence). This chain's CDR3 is CASSMGLNYGYTF. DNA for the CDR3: TGTGCCAGTAGTATGGGCCTAAACTATGGCTACACCTTC.

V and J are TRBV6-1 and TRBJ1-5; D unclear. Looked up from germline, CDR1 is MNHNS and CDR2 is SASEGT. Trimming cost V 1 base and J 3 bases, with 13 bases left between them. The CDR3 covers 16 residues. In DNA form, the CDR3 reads TGTGCCAGCAGTGAAGGTGGCGGTGAAATCAATCAGCCCCAGCATTTT. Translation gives CASSEGGGEINQPQHF.

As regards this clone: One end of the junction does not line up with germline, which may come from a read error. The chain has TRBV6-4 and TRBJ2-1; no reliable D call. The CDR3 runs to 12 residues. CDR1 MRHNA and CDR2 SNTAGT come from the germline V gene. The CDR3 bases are TGTGCCAGCAGTGACTCCTTCAATGAGCAGTTCTTC. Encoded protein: CASSDSFNEQFF.

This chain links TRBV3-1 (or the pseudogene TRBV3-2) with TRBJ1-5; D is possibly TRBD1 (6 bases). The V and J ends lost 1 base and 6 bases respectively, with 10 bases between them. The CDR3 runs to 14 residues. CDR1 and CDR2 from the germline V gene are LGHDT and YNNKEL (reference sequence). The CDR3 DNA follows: TGTGCCAGCAGCCAAGCAGGGGTCGGTCAGCCCCAGCATTTT. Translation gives CASSQAGVGQPQHF.

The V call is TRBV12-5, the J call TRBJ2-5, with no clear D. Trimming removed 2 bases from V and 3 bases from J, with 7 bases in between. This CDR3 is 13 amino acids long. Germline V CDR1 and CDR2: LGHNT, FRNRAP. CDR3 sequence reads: CASGLRTEETQYF. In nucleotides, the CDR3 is TGTGCTAGTGGTTTGCGTACAGAAGAGACCCAGTACTTC.

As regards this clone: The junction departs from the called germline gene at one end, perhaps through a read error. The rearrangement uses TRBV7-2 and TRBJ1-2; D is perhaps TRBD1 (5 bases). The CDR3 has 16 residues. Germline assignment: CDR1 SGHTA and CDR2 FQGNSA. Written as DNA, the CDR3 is TGTGCCAGCACCTTAGTGGGAGGGGAAAGAAACTATGGCTACACCTTC. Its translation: CASTLVGGERNYGYTF.

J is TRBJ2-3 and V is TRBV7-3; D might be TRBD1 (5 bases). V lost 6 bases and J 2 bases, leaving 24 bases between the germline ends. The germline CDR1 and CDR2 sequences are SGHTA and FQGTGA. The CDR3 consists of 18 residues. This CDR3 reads CASSSLNDLDTDTDTQYF. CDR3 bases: TGTGCCAGCAGTTCCTTAAACGACCTGGACACCGACACAGATACGCAGTATTTT.

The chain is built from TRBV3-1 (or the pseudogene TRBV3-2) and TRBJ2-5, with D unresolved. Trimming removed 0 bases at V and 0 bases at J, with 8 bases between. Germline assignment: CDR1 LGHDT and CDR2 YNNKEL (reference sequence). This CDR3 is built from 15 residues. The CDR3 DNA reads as TGTGCCAGCAGCCAAGACCCCCGGGACCAAGAGACCCAGTACTTC. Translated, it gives CASSQDPRDQETQYF.

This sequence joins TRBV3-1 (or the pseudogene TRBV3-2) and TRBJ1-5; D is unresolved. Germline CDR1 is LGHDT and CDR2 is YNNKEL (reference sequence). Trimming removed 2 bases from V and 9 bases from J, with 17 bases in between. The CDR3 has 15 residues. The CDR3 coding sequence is TGTGCCAGCAGCCAACTTTACAGCGGCGGATGGCCCCAGCATTTT. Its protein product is CASSQLYSGGWPQHF.

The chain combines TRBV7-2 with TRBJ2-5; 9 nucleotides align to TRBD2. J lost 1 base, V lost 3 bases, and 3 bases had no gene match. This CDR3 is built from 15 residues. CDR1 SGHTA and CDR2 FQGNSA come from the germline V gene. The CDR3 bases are TGTGCCAGCAGCTTGACTAGCGGAATCCAAGAGACCCAGTACTTC. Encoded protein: CASSLTSGIQETQYF. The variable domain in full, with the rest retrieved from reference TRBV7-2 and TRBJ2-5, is GAGVSQSPSNKVTEKGKDVELRCDPISGHTALYWYRQSLGQGLEFLIYFQGNSAPDKSGLPSDRFSAERTGGSVSTLTIQRTQQEDSAVYLCASSLTSGIQETQYFGPGTRLLVL.

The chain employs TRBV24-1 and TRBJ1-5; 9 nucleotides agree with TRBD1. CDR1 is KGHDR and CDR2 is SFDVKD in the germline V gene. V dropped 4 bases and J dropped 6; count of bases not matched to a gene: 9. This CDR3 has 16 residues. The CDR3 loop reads CATSDSRDRDRQPQHF. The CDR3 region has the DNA TGTGCCACCAGTGACTCCCGGGACAGGGATCGTCAGCCCCAGCATTTT.

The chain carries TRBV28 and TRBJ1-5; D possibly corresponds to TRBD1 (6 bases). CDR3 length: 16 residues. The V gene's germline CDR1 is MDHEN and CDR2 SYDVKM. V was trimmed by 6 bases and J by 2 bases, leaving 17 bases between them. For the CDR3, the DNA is TGTGCCAGCAGCTCGCGATGGGGGCCCGGCAATCAGCCCCAGCATTTT. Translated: CASSSRWGPGNQPQHF.

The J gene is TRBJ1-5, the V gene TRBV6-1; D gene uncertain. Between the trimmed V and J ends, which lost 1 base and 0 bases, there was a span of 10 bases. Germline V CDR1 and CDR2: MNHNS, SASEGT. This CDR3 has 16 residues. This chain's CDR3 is CASSEGALYSNQPQHF. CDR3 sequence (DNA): TGTGCCAGCAGTGAAGGGGCATTATATAGCAATCAGCCCCAGCATTTT.

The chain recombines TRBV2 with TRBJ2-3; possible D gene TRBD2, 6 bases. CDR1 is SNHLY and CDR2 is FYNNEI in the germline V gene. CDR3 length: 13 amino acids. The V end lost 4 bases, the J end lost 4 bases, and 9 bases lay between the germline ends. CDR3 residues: CASSATSPDTQYF. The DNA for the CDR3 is TGTGCCAGCAGTGCGACTAGTCCAGATACGCAGTATTTT. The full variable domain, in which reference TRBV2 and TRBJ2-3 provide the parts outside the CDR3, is EPEVTQTPSHQVTQMGQEVILRCVPISNHLYFYWYRQILGQKVEFLVSFYNNEISEKSEIFDDQFSVERPDGSNFTLKIRSTKLEDSAMYFCASSATSPDTQYFGPGTRLTVL.

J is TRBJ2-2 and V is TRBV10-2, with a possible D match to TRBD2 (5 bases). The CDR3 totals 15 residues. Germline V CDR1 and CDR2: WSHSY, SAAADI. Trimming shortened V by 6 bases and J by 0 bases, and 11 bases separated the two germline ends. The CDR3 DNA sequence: TGCGCCAGCAGAGGACTGGAGACGAACACCGGGGAGCTGTTTTTT. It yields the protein CASRGLETNTGELFF.